This T cell receptor (beta chain) was profiled in a study of neoadjuvant anti-PD-1 for oral cavity cancer. Time point of the sample: after neoadjuvant nivolumab, at surgical resection. These oral cavity squamous cell carcinomas were HPV-negative and locally advanced. The table lists this clone with a few counts. Its matching antigen is unknown. Findings and caveats of the study: With three patients per group, TCR findings need larger cohorts.

Survey sequencing of tumors mostly used roughly 4.8 ug DNA, two replicates. Libraries were prepared by immunoSEQ multiplex PCR; TCRdb keeps only in-frame clonotypes and omits some of them. Among about 37,000 clones listed, around two fifths were seen once. The ends were cut back, 2 bases at V and 3 bases at J, with 7 bases in the middle. This CDR3 has 13 residues. Germline V gene data show CDR1 as SNHLY and CDR2 as FYNNEI. The source of this sequence is a person between 40 and 80 years old with oral cavity squamous cell carcinoma. The chain couples TRBV2 to TRBJ1-1; D is unresolved. The sample in question was tumor tissue, obtained after nivolumab (anti-PD-1) treatment. The DNA of the CDR3 is TGTGCCAGCAGTGAATACAGATACACTGAAGCTTTCTTT. Translation gives CASSEYRYTEAFF. Full variable domain (outside the CDR3, taken from reference TRBV2 and TRBJ1-1): EPEVTQTPSHQVTQMGQEVILRCVPISNHLYFYWYRQILGQKVEFLVSFYNNEISEKSEIFDDQFSVERPDGSNFTLKIRSTKLEDSAMYFCASSEYRYTEAFFGQGTRLTVV.